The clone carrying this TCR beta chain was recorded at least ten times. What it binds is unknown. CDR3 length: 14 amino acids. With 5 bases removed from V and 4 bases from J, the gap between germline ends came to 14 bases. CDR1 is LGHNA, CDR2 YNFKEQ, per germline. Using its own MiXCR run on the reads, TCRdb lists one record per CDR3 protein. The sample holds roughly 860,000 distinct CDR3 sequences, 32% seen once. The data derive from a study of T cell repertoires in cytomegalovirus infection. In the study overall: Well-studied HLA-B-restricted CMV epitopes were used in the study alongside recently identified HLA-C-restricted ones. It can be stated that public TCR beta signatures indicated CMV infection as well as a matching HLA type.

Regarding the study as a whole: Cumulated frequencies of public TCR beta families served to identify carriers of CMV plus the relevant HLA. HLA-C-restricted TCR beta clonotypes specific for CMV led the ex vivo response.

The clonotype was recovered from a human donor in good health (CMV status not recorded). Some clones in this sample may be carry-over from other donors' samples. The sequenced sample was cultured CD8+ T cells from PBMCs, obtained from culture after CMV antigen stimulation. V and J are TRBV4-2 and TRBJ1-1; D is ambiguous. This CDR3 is CASSSGPPGTEAFF. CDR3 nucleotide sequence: TGTGCCAGCAGCTCAGGACCGCCGGGCACTGAAGCTTTCTTT.